Following are 14 T cell receptor beta chains from one sample sequenced in a study of cytomegalovirus exposure and HLA in healthy donors. Primers: 60 Vbeta forward and 13 Jbeta reverse. Some clones are missing from TCRdb's copy, which holds only in-frame ones; the method was immunoSEQ multiplex PCR. Of 100,000 to 150,000 clones listed, about 11% are singletons. Specimen: PBMCs. The receptors shown here come from a woman aged 18-29 years in good health and CMV-seropositive.

The chain has TRBV25-1 and TRBJ2-4, with 10 positions matching TRBD1. In germline, CDR1 is MGHDK, CDR2 SYGVNS. This CDR3 comprises 15 residues. CDR3 amino acids: CAAPKGRDRGNIQYF. The DNA for the CDR3 is TGTGCAGCACCGAAGGGGAGGGACAGGGGAAACATTCAGTACTTC.

In its sample, this clone was seen once. The chain uses TRBV28 and TRBJ2-3; 7 bases line up with TRBD2. CDR1 and CDR2 from the germline V gene are MDHEN and SYDVKM. V dropped 4 bases and J dropped 4; count of bases not matched to a gene: 17. This CDR3 is 18 amino acids long. CDR3: CASSSITSLQAGADTQYF. The CDR3 bases are TGTGCCAGCAGTTCGATCACGTCGTTGCAGGCGGGGGCAGATACGCAGTATTTT.

V gene TRBV15 combines with J gene TRBJ1-3; D is perhaps TRBD1 (5 bases). This CDR3 contains 14 residues. The germline V and J ends were trimmed by 4 bases and 1 base, with 8 bases remaining between them. Germline V lookup: CDR1 LNHNV, CDR2 YYDKDF (reference sequence). The CDR3 region has the DNA TGTGCCACCAGCACCCGACAGTCTGGAAACACCATATATTTT. Protein: CATSTRQSGNTIYF. The full variable domain, in which reference TRBV15 and TRBJ1-3 provide the parts outside the CDR3, is DAMVIQNPRYQVTQFGKPVTLSCSQTLNHNVMYWYQQKSSQAPKLLFHYYDKDFNNEADTPDNFQSRRPNTSFCFLDIRSPGLGDTAMYLCATSTRQSGNTIYFGEGSWLTVV.

This clone has just a few counts. Compared with germline, one end of the junction differs, possibly owing to a read error. The CDR3 here is CASSILGTSDRF. The CDR3 DNA reads TGTGCCAGCAGCATCCTCGGGACTAGCGATAGGTTC. The chain joins TRBV5-8 to TRBJ2-7; 10 bases fit TRBD2. Germline V gene lookup returns CDR1 SGHTS and CDR2 YDEGEE. The CDR3 spans 12 residues.

The chain links TRBV2 to TRBJ2-3, with 9 bases lining up with TRBD2. The CDR3 length is 17 residues. The ends lost 6 bases at V and 2 bases at J; junction bases unmatched: 12. The V gene's germline CDR1 is SNHLY and CDR2 FYNNEI. The CDR3 loop reads CASRARWAGGITDTQYF. The CDR3 DNA follows: TGTGCCAGCAGGGCCCGGTGGGCGGGAGGGATCACAGATACGCAGTATTTT.

The V and J genes are TRBV6-5 and TRBJ2-2, with 8 positions matching TRBD1. The germline V gene encodes CDR1 MNHEY and CDR2 SVGAGI. The junction had 8 bases not matched to a gene; V was cut back by 10 bases and J by 4 bases. CDR3 length: 14 amino acids. In DNA form, the CDR3 reads TGTGCCACCGCTCCGACAGGGGTCACCGGGGAGCTGTTTTTT. Its translation: CATAPTGVTGELFF.

This clone was seen more than once but under ten times. DNA for the CDR3: TGTGCCAGTAGTACAAAGTCAGTCCCTCAGCCCCAGCATTTT. It translates to CASSTKSVPQPQHF. This chain uses TRBV19 with TRBJ1-5; D not resolved. V lost 4 bases and J lost 6, with 13 bases in between. Per the germline V gene, CDR1 is LNHDA and CDR2 is SQIVND (reference sequence). This CDR3 comprises 14 residues.

This clone occurred a few times. V gene TRBV10-3 combines with J gene TRBJ1-5, with D possibly TRBD1 on 6 matching bases. Per germline, CDR1 ENHRY and CDR2 SYGVKD. The CDR3 has 15 residues. V lost 3 bases, J lost 7 bases, and 16 bases lay in between. Written as DNA, the CDR3 is TGTGCCATCAGTGAATCCGAGGGGGGGGCACAGCCCCAGCATTTT. It specifies CAISESEGGAQPQHF.

The rearrangement uses TRBV9 and TRBJ2-3; 8 bases line up with TRBD2. Germline V gives CDR1 SGDLS, CDR2 YYNGEE. The CDR3 consists of 16 residues. V shed 0 bases, J shed 1 base, and the junction held 4 bases outside the gene matches. CDR3 region: CASSVELADRTDTQYF. DNA of the CDR3: TGTGCCAGCAGCGTAGAACTAGCGGACCGCACAGATACGCAGTATTTT. Drawing the rest from reference TRBV9 and TRBJ2-3, the complete variable domain is DSGVTQTPKHLITATGQRVTLRCSPRSGDLSVYWYQQSLDQGLQFLIQYYNGEERAKGNILERFSAQQFPDLHSELNLSSLELGDSALYFCASSVELADRTDTQYFGPGTRLTVL.

This clone came up once. The chain joins TRBV28 to TRBJ2-1; tentatively, D is TRBD2 (6 bases). Germline V gives CDR1 MDHEN, CDR2 SYDVKM. The V and J ends lost 5 bases and 4 bases respectively, with 15 bases between them. CDR3 length: 15 amino acids. CDR3 bases: TGTGCCAGCAGTGGGTTAGCGGAACCTTACAATGAGCAGTTCTTC. Its translation: CASSGLAEPYNEQFF.

V is TRBV28 and J is TRBJ1-2, with D possibly being TRBD1 (5 bases). Trimming shortened V by 6 bases and J by 5 bases, and 22 bases separated the two germline ends. Germline values: CDR1 MDHEN, CDR2 SYDVKM. The CDR3 totals 16 residues. CDR3: CASRPRIGRGGYGYTF. In DNA, the CDR3 is TGTGCCAGCAGGCCCCGCATTGGGAGGGGAGGATATGGCTACACCTTC.

This clone was counted between two and nine times. CDR3 loop: CASSGRDWHEQFF. The CDR3 nucleotides are TGTGCCAGCAGCGGGCGGGACTGGCATGAGCAGTTCTTC. The V and J genes are TRBV7-6 and TRBJ2-1, with D perhaps matching TRBD2 (6 bases). Germline V gives CDR1 SGHVS, CDR2 FNYEAQ. Trimming took 5 bases from V and 8 from J, leaving 13 bases between them. This CDR3 is built from 13 residues.

This chain uses TRBV11-1 with TRBJ1-5; D is ambiguous. Germline-derived CDR1 and CDR2 are SGHAT and FQDESV (reference sequence). V was clipped by 1 base and J by 7 bases, with 8 bases between them. The CDR3 has 13 residues. CDR3: CASSLDSEQPQHF. CDR3 nucleotide sequence: TGTGCCAGCAGCTTAGACAGTGAACAGCCCCAGCATTTT.

The V call is TRBV7-6, the J call TRBJ1-5, with D unresolved. Germline V gene lookup returns CDR1 SGHVS and CDR2 FNYEAQ. With 4 bases removed from V and 0 bases from J, the gap between germline ends came to 13 bases. This CDR3 is 16 amino acids long. The CDR3 region is CASSSSRAPSNQPQHF. CDR3 sequence (DNA): TGTGCCAGCAGCTCCTCGCGCGCTCCTAGCAATCAGCCCCAGCATTTT.